These T cell receptor beta chains were read from a single sample in a study of blood T cell repertoires in COVID-19. Method: immunoSEQ multiplex PCR; TCRdb's copy keeps in-frame clones and lacks some. The sample yields 300,000 to 450,000 clones, about 87% seen once. Source material: PBMCs or T cells enriched from blood (not recorded which). These TCRs come from a middle-aged man in a cohort exposed to, infected with or recovered from COVID-19 (not recorded which). Both conserved end residues are part of each CDR3. Each record gives: clone size, D gene, V gene, J gene, CDR3 protein, CDR3 DNA. The D gene is left open where the match is weak. For some rows the clone size is stated as once, few or many, or as a class when expanded; others skip it.

size: .
D: TRBD2
V: TRBV11-1
J: TRBJ2-1
CDR3: CASSPRTSGSEQFF
DNA: TGTGCCAGCAGCCCCCGGACTAGCGGGAGTGAGCAGTTCTTC

size: few
D: TRBD2
V: TRBV2
J: TRBJ2-1
CDR3: CASSERETRYNEQFF
DNA: TGTGCCAGCAGTGAGCGGGAGACCAGATACAATGAGCAGTTCTTC

size: few
D: TRBD2
V: TRBV27
J: TRBJ2-2
CDR3: CASSFLAGGPNTGELFF
DNA: TGTGCCAGCAGTTTCCTAGCGGGAGGGCCGAACACCGGGGAGCTGTTTTTT

size: many
D: TRBD2
V: TRBV27
J: TRBJ2-3
CDR3: CASSLERERPTDTQYF
DNA: TGTGCCAGCAGTTTAGAGCGGGAGAGACCCACAGATACGCAGTATTTT

size: .
D: TRBD1
V: TRBV29-1
J: TRBJ1-4
CDR3: CSASGTGGEKLFF
DNA: TGCAGCGCTTCCGGGACAGGGGGCGAAAAACTGTTTTTT

size: once
D: .
V: TRBV15
J: TRBJ2-5
CDR3: CATSRPGRQQETQYF
DNA: TGTGCCACCAGCAGACCAGGAAGGCAACAAGAGACCCAGTACTTC

size: .
D: TRBD1
V: TRBV9
J: TRBJ1-2
CDR3: CASSDHRGGNGYTF
DNA: TGTGCCAGCAGCGATCACAGGGGGGGTAATGGCTACACCTTC

size: .
D: TRBD2
V: TRBV4-1
J: TRBJ2-7
CDR3: CASSHGLAGPTYEQYF
DNA: TGCGCCAGCAGCCATGGACTAGCGGGGCCAACCTACGAGCAGTACTTC

size: few
D: TRBD1
V: TRBV7-9
J: TRBJ1-6
CDR3: CASSLARDRQSPLHF
DNA: TGTGCCAGCAGCTTAGCCCGGGACAGGCAGTCACCCCTCCACTTT

size: .
D: .
V: TRBV28
J: TRBJ1-3
CDR3: CASSLDTGIKGNTIYF
DNA: TGTGCCAGCAGTTTAGACACGGGGATTAAAGGAAACACCATATATTTT

size: .
D: .
V: TRBV30
J: TRBJ1-6
CDR3: CAWSVQAYNSPLHF
DNA: TGTGCCTGGAGTGTACAGGCCTATAATTCACCCCTCCACTTT